One and the same sample provided the 26 T cell receptor beta chains below, sequenced in a study of brain T cells in children with intractable seizures. TCRdb's copy holds only in-frame clones and misses some; the assay was immunoSEQ multiplex PCR. The table has roughly 110,000 clones, 85% to 95% seen once; the top ten hold 3.5% to 4%. Source: peripheral blood, taken at surgery. The receptors shown here come from a boy younger than two with hemimegalencephaly and intractable seizures.

As for this clone: In the same sample, other DNA sequences code for this CDR3. J is TRBJ2-7 and V is TRBV18, with D unclear. The CDR3 is 13 amino acids. Germline CDR1 is KGHSH and CDR2 is LQKENI. The germline V and J ends were trimmed by 0 bases and 2 bases, with 5 bases remaining between them. DNA for the CDR3: TGTGCCAGCTCACCACCAGGAGCCTACGAGCAGTACTTC. Encoded protein: CASSPPGAYEQYF.

The chain is built from TRBV27 and TRBJ2-7; 12 bases map to TRBD2. Germline loops: CDR1 MNHEY, CDR2 SMNVEV (reference sequence). This CDR3 has 16 amino acids. The V and J ends lost 3 bases and 7 bases, in that order; junction bases with no gene match: 10. The CDR3 DNA reads TGTGCCAGCAGTTTGGTCCTAGCGGGAGGGCCGTGGGAGCAGTACTTC. Protein product: CASSLVLAGGPWEQYF.

The chain is built from TRBV13 and TRBJ2-3; TRBD2 is a possible D gene (6 bases). V was pared by 4 bases and J by 0 bases, with 14 bases between. CDR1 PRHDT and CDR2 FYEKMQ come from the germline V gene (reference sequence). The CDR3 contains 16 residues. Here the CDR3 DNA reads TGTGCCAGCAGCTCGCGGAGAGGGACTAGCACAGATACGCAGTATTTT. Translated: CASSSRRGTSTDTQYF.

The rearrangement uses TRBV19 and TRBJ2-7; D is ambiguous. V was clipped by 1 base and J by 1 base, with 8 bases between them. Germline CDR1 LNHDA, CDR2 SQIVND (reference sequence). This CDR3 contains 14 residues. The CDR3 spells CASSIGSDSYEQYF. The DNA for the CDR3 is TGTGCCAGTAGTATAGGCAGTGATTCCTACGAGCAGTACTTC.

This chain connects TRBV2 to TRBJ2-5, with D tentatively TRBD1 (6 bases). The germline V gene has CDR1 SNHLY and CDR2 FYNNEI. This CDR3 region has 14 residues. V was shortened by 2 bases and J by 4 bases, with 11 bases between the two germline ends. CDR3 loop: CASSEIGGGETQYF. In nucleotides, the CDR3 is TGTGCCAGCAGTGAAATAGGGGGTGGAGAGACCCAGTACTTC.

This clone is judged medium-sized. The genes are TRBV27 and TRBJ1-2; 9 bases align to TRBD1. Germline loops: CDR1 MNHEY, CDR2 SMNVEV (reference sequence). The CDR3 extends over 14 amino acids. V was pared by 5 bases and J by 8 bases, with 9 bases of the junction left unmatched. Here the CDR3 DNA reads TGTGCCAGCAGTCCAAGAGGGACAGGGACCGGCTACACCTTC. The encoded protein is CASSPRGTGTGYTF.

The CDR3 nucleotides read TGTGCCAGCAGCCCCCCGGGACAGGGGGTGCATGGCTACACCTTC. It specifies CASSPPGQGVHGYTF. V is TRBV3-1 (or the pseudogene TRBV3-2) and J is TRBJ1-2, with 11 bases fitting TRBD1. The ends lost 4 bases at V and 6 bases at J; junction bases unmatched: 7. This CDR3 region has 15 residues. CDR1 and CDR2 from the germline V gene are LGHDT and YNNKEL (reference sequence).

The CDR3 DNA follows: TGTGCCAGCAGCCGCCGGGACCTCCTCACAGATACGCAGTATTTT. It translates to CASSRRDLLTDTQYF. This chain connects TRBV7-9 to TRBJ2-3, with D perhaps matching TRBD1 or TRBD2 (5 bases each). Per the germline V gene, CDR1 is SEHNR and CDR2 is FQNEAQ (reference sequence). V lost 5 bases and J lost 2, with 14 bases in between. This CDR3 has 15 residues. Full variable domain (missing parts from reference TRBV7-9 and TRBJ2-3): DTGVSQNPRHKITKRGQNVTFRCDPISEHNRLYWYRQTLGQGPEFLTYFQNEAQLEKSRLLSDRFSAERPKGSFSTLEIQRTEQGDSAMYLCASSRRDLLTDTQYFGPGTRLTVL.

V usage is TRBV5-4 and J usage is TRBJ2-5; 10 bases match TRBD2. CDR1 is SGHNT, CDR2 YYREEE, per germline (reference sequence). V lost 5 bases, J lost 1 base, and 2 bases stayed unmatched. This CDR3 region has 14 residues. The CDR3 coding sequence is TGTGCCAGCAGGGGACTAGCGCCCCAAGAGACCCAGTACTTC. It translates to CASRGLAPQETQYF.

The genes are TRBV7-2 and TRBJ2-5; 8 positions agree with TRBD2. The CDR3 runs to 17 residues. The V gene's germline CDR1 is SGHTA and CDR2 FQGNSA. V trimming: 1 base; J trimming: 4 bases; junction bases outside the gene matches: 11. In DNA form, the CDR3 reads TGTGCCAGCAGCTTAGTTCATTGGCAAGCGGGAGTAGAGACCCAGTACTTC. Translating gives CASSLVHWQAGVETQYF.

V is TRBV28 and J is TRBJ1-6, with TRBD1 identical over 7 bases. CDR3 size: 16 residues. With 8 bases clipped from V and 6 bases from J, the junction kept 13 bases outside the gene matches. The V gene's germline CDR1 is MDHEN and CDR2 SYDVKM. The CDR3 coding sequence is TGTGCCAGCTCACTTCAACCGGGACAGCCTAATTCACCCCTCCACTTT. This sequence encodes CASSLQPGQPNSPLHF.

CDR3 sequence (DNA): TGTGCCAGCAGTTTATTTGGGACTAGGCACGAGCAGTACTTC. It translates to CASSLFGTRHEQYF. V usage is TRBV28 and J usage is TRBJ2-7; TRBD2 matches at 8 bases. V lost 1 base and J lost 5; bases outside the gene matches: 4. Germline CDR1 is MDHEN and CDR2 is SYDVKM. The CDR3 has 14 amino acids.

V is TRBV6-5 and J is TRBJ2-5, with 9 positions matching TRBD1. The CDR3 is made up of 16 amino acids. V lost 2 bases and J lost 5; bases outside the gene matches: 9. Germline V gene lookup returns CDR1 MNHEY and CDR2 SVGAGI. The CDR3 DNA follows: TGTGCCAGCAGTTACCCAAAGACAGGGGGTGGGGAGACCCAGTACTTC. Translating gives CASSYPKTGGGETQYF.

The rearrangement joins TRBV14 to TRBJ1-6; 7 nucleotides agree with TRBD1. The CDR3 totals 13 residues. V was clipped by 6 bases and J by 7 bases; unmatched bases: 3. Looked up from germline, CDR1 is SGHDN and CDR2 is FVKESK. The CDR3 sequence is CASRQGPNSPLHF. In nucleotides, the CDR3 is TGTGCCAGCAGACAGGGGCCCAATTCACCCCTCCACTTT.

The rearrangement uses TRBV30 and TRBJ2-7; tentatively, D is TRBD1 (5 bases). V was cut by 5 bases and J by 3 bases, with 11 bases left in between. Germline V gene sequence: CDR1 GTSNPN, CDR2 SVGIG (reference sequence). This CDR3 is built from 12 residues. CDR3 sequence reads: CAWGAGFYEQYF. The CDR3 DNA is TGTGCCTGGGGGGCAGGGTTCTACGAGCAGTACTTC.

The CDR3 sequence: CASRIGDRGFNEQFF. The CDR3 coding sequence is TGTGCCAGTAGAATTGGGGACAGGGGGTTCAATGAGCAGTTCTTC. V is TRBV19 and J is TRBJ2-1, with 11 bases identical to TRBD1. Germline trimming cut 6 bases from V and 6 bases from J; bases unmatched to any gene: 7. From germline, CDR1 is LNHDA and CDR2 SQIVND (reference sequence). This CDR3 spans 15 amino acids.

The chain is built from TRBV10-3 and TRBJ1-3; D call uncertain. V lost 4 bases, J lost 8 bases, and 12 bases lay in between. Germline V gives CDR1 ENHRY, CDR2 SYGVKD. The CDR3 totals 13 residues. CDR3 sequence reads: CAISVSQMDTIYF. In DNA form, the CDR3 reads TGTGCCATCAGTGTGAGTCAGATGGACACCATATATTTT.

The chain is built from TRBV28 and TRBJ2-7; TRBD2 matches 11 bases. The V segment lost 8 bases and the J segment 3 bases; nucleotides outside the gene matches: 15. The CDR3 runs 17 residues. CDR1 MDHEN and CDR2 SYDVKM come from the germline V gene. CDR3 residues: CASAGLAALGPIYEQYF. Here the CDR3 DNA reads TGTGCCAGCGCGGGACTAGCGGCTCTGGGGCCCATCTACGAGCAGTACTTC.

The CDR3 DNA follows: TGTGCCAGCAGTTACAGGGGCCGGAGTTATGGCTACACCTTC. Residues: CASSYRGRSYGYTF. The chain joins TRBV6-6 to TRBJ1-2; a possible D gene is TRBD1 (5 bases). The V gene's germline CDR1 is MNHNY and CDR2 SVGAGI (reference sequence). The CDR3 length is 14 residues. The V end lost 2 bases, the J end lost 5 bases, and 12 bases lay between the germline ends.

The genes are TRBV5-6 and TRBJ2-1; D is undetermined. CDR1 is SGHDT, CDR2 YYEEEE, per germline. CDR3 size: 13 residues. Trimming removed 2 bases from V and 4 bases from J, with 7 bases in between. CDR3 sequence (DNA): TGTGCCAGCAGCTTTTACGGGTACAATGAGCAGTTCTTC. Amino acid sequence: CASSFYGYNEQFF. The complete variable domain, with remaining parts taken from reference TRBV5-6 and TRBJ2-1, reads DAGVTQSPTHLIKTRGQQVTLRCSPKSGHDTVSWYQQALGQGPQFIFQYYEEEERQRGNFPDRFSGHQFPNYSSELNVNALLLGDSALYLCASSFYGYNEQFFGPGTRLTVL.

This clone was seen just once. The chain uses TRBV5-4 and TRBJ1-1, with 9 bases lining up with TRBD1. V was clipped by 2 bases and J by 4 bases; unmatched bases: 6. The CDR3 sequence is 15 residues long. Germline-derived CDR1 and CDR2 are SGHNT and YYREEE (reference sequence). CDR3 sequence (DNA): TGTGCCAGCAGCTTACCGGGGACAGGGATCACTGAAGCTTTCTTT. Its translation: CASSLPGTGITEAFF. The full variable domain, completed using reference TRBV5-4 and TRBJ1-1, is ETGVTQSPTHLIKTRGQQVTLRCSSQSGHNTVSWYQQALGQGPQFIFQYYREEENGRGNFPPRFSGLQFPNYSSELNVNALELDDSALYLCASSLPGTGITEAFFGQGTRLTVV.

The chain recombines TRBV5-1 with TRBJ2-7, with D unresolved. Germline V gives CDR1 SGHRS, CDR2 YFSETQ. The V end lost 0 bases, the J end lost 2 bases, and 9 bases lay between the germline ends. This CDR3 comprises 14 residues. In DNA form, the CDR3 reads TGCGCCAGCAGCTTGGCTGTCCCTCCCTACGAGCAGTACTTC. Translated: CASSLAVPPYEQYF.

This chain connects TRBV15 to TRBJ1-5; D is undetermined. The ends were cut back, 0 bases at V and 3 bases at J, with 6 bases in the middle. This CDR3 comprises 14 residues. CDR1 is LNHNV, CDR2 YYDKDF, per germline (reference sequence). The CDR3 DNA reads as TGTGCCACCAGCAGAGACGCCGTCAATCAGCCCCAGCATTTT. Translating gives CATSRDAVNQPQHF.

This clone showed up just a few times. This sequence joins TRBV7-2 and TRBJ1-5; 7 positions agree with TRBD1. This CDR3 comprises 15 residues. Trimming cost V 1 base and J 4 bases; bases outside gene matches: 4. Germline CDR1 SGHTA, CDR2 FQGNSA. The CDR3 loop reads CASSLEAGGNQPQHF. The CDR3, as DNA: TGTGCCAGCAGCTTAGAGGCAGGGGGTAATCAGCCCCAGCATTTT.

V usage is TRBV4-3 and J usage is TRBJ1-1, with a tentative D call TRBD1 (5 bases). V gave up 0 bases and J gave up 5 bases, with 25 bases separating them. Germline lookup yields CDR1 LGHNA and CDR2 YSLEER. The CDR3 has 19 amino acids. The CDR3: CASSQDPGQVGVGRTEAFF. The CDR3 DNA reads TGCGCCAGCAGCCAAGATCCAGGGCAGGTCGGTGTCGGGAGGACTGAAGCTTTCTTT.

The chain joins TRBV18 to TRBJ1-3, with TRBD1 matching over 9 bases. This CDR3 comprises 16 residues. Trimming removed 2 bases from V and 4 bases from J; junction bases left unmatched: 6. In germline, CDR1 is KGHSH, CDR2 LQKENI. DNA for the CDR3: TGTGCCAGCTCACCAAAACAGGGGGCGAGCGGAAACACCATATATTTT. Protein product: CASSPKQGASGNTIYF.